The 22 T cell receptor beta chains reported below all come from one sample, sequenced in a study of blood T cells in healthy people across ages. The use of a sample-barcoded 5' primer and a J-beta primer mix characterized a second PCR of roughly 6 to 12 cycles. TCRdb redid the calling of the 5' RACE reads with MiXCR, one entry per CDR3 protein. The table has roughly 800,000 distinct CDR3 sequences, around 24% seen once. These data were also filed under a second study, of T cells of mothers and their children.

The sample comprised blood. These receptors all come from a boy between 10 and 17 years old in good health.

The gene calls are TRBV10-1 and TRBJ2-5; 7 bases agree with TRBD1. The CDR3 is 14 residues long. Germline V gives CDR1 WNHNN, CDR2 SYGVQD (reference sequence). The V gene end was trimmed by 4 bases and the J gene end by 0 bases; junction bases not matched to a gene: 2. The CDR3 sequence is CASSATGDQETQYF. The CDR3 region has the DNA TGCGCCAGCAGTGCTACAGGGGACCAAGAGACCCAGTACTTC.

The rearrangement joins TRBV11-2 to TRBJ2-5, with a weak D call TRBD1 (5 bases). The J call may be faulty, since TRBJ2-1 better matches the DNA end. The germline gives CDR1 SGHAT, CDR2 FQNNGV. The CDR3 is 12 amino acids. For the CDR3, the DNA is TGTGCCAGCAGCTTATCCCAGGGTCTCCAGTTCTTC. The encoded protein is CASSLSQGLQFF.

The chain joins TRBV7-2 to TRBJ2-7; 9 nucleotides match TRBD1. This CDR3 comprises 15 residues. The V gene's germline CDR1 is SGHTA and CDR2 FQGNSA. Trimming removed 3 bases from V and 1 base from J; junction bases left unmatched: 4. The CDR3 region is CASSFRDRESYEQYF. The DNA for the CDR3 is TGTGCCAGCAGCTTCCGGGACAGGGAGTCCTACGAGCAGTACTTC. The full variable domain, its missing parts supplied by reference TRBV7-2 and TRBJ2-7, is GAGVSQSPSNKVTEKGKDVELRCDPISGHTALYWYRQSLGQGLEFLIYFQGNSAPDKSGLPSDRFSAERTGGSVSTLTIQRTQQEDSAVYLCASSFRDRESYEQYFGPGTRLTVT.

V is TRBV28 and J is TRBJ1-1; no clear D. Germline V gene data show CDR1 as MDHEN and CDR2 as SYDVKM. V shed 5 bases and J shed 7 bases, with 8 bases lying between them. This CDR3 has 11 residues. The CDR3 loop is CASSKPGEAFF. CDR3 sequence (DNA): TGTGCCAGCAGTAAACCCGGTGAAGCTTTCTTT. Supplemented by reference TRBV28 and TRBJ1-1, the full variable domain reads DVKVTQSSRYLVKRTGEKVFLECVQDMDHENMFWYRQDPGLGLRLIYFSYDVKMKEKGDIPEGYSVSREKKERFSLILESASTNQTSMYLCASSKPGEAFFGQGTRLTVV.

In its sample, this clonotype was seen once. The junction shows a germline mismatch at one end, possibly a read error. This rearrangement joins TRBV7-7 to TRBJ2-5; D unresolved. The CDR3 contains 15 residues. CDR1 and CDR2 (germline): SSHAT, FNYEAQ (reference sequence). As DNA, the CDR3 is TGTGCTAGCAGCTTGGGTAGGTCCAAGCCAGAGACCCAGTACTTC. Residues: CASSLGRSKPETQYF.

The gene calls are TRBV29-1 and TRBJ2-1; D gene ambiguous. The germline gives CDR1 SQVTM, CDR2 ANQGSEA. Trimming shortened V by 7 bases and J by 5 bases, and 18 bases separated the two germline ends. This CDR3 contains 14 residues. CDR3 amino acids: CSAVESDGNNEQFF. DNA of the CDR3: TGCAGCGCCGTCGAGTCGGACGGTAACAATGAGCAGTTCTTC.

The sample holds one count of this clonotype. The chain has TRBV20-1 and TRBJ2-5, with 12 bases matching TRBD2. Germline lookup yields CDR1 DFQATT and CDR2 SNEGSKA (reference sequence). The CDR3 has 14 amino acids. V lost 7 bases to trimming and J lost 7 bases; unmatched junction nucleotides: 10. The CDR3 loop is CSVQTSGGGGTQYF. Here the CDR3 DNA reads TGCAGTGTTCAGACTAGCGGGGGAGGGGGGACCCAGTACTTC.

The V gene is TRBV12-3 or TRBV12-4, the J gene TRBJ2-1; 10 nucleotides line up with TRBD2. The CDR3 length is 14 residues. Trimming took 6 bases from V and 7 from J; bases not matched to a gene: 6. The CDR3, as DNA: TGTGCCAGCAGGAGCGGGGGGGAATTTAATGAGCAGTTCTTC. Translating gives CASRSGGEFNEQFF.

This clonotype was found a few times. The chain uses TRBV10-3 and TRBJ1-2; possible D gene TRBD1, 5 bases. Per the germline V gene, CDR1 is ENHRY and CDR2 is SYGVKD. The CDR3 spans 14 residues. Trimming stripped 3 bases from V and 6 bases from J, with 14 bases between. The CDR3 protein is CAISDDREIDGYTF. The CDR3 bases are TGTGCCATCAGTGATGACAGAGAGATAGATGGCTACACCTTC.

The V call is TRBV5-1, the J call TRBJ1-4; maybe TRBD1 (6 bases). The ends were cut back, 4 bases at V and 8 bases at J, with 18 bases in the middle. This CDR3 contains 15 residues. Germline CDR1 and CDR2: SGHRS and YFSETQ. The chain's CDR3 is CASSPDSGAWEKLFF. The CDR3 region has the DNA TGCGCCAGCAGCCCGGACAGCGGCGCATGGGAAAAACTGTTTTTT.

V and J are TRBV7-9 and TRBJ2-5; 9 nucleotides agree with TRBD1. CDR1 and CDR2 from the germline V gene are SEHNR and FQNEAQ (reference sequence). CDR3 length equals 16 residues. The V segment lost 4 bases and the J segment 0 bases; nucleotides outside the gene matches: 6. CDR3 protein: CASSSSWDRDQETQYF. The DNA of the CDR3 is TGTGCCAGCAGCTCTTCCTGGGACAGGGACCAAGAGACCCAGTACTTC.

The J gene is TRBJ1-1, the V gene TRBV7-9; tentative D call: TRBD1 (6 bases). Trimming pared 4 bases from V and 6 bases from J, leaving 15 bases between. Germline CDR1 is SEHNR and CDR2 is FQNEAQ (reference sequence). The CDR3 runs 14 residues. The chain's CDR3 is CASSSRGSTSEAFF. DNA for the CDR3: TGTGCCAGCAGCTCAAGGGGGAGTACCTCTGAAGCTTTCTTT.

The chain combines TRBV20-1 with TRBJ2-5, with TRBD2 matching 8 bases. CDR1 is DFQATT, CDR2 SNEGSKA, per germline (reference sequence). Germline trimming cut 3 bases from V and 5 bases from J; bases unmatched to any gene: 17. This CDR3 has 17 amino acids. CDR3 nucleotide sequence: TGCAGTGCTAGGGATCCTTTAGCGGGGAAGGGGGGGGAGACCCAGTACTTC. Its translation is CSARDPLAGKGGETQYF.

This clonotype has just a few counts. The chain links TRBV5-5 to TRBJ2-5, with no clear D. Germline CDR1 reads SGHKS; CDR2 reads YYEKEE (reference sequence). V shed 0 bases and J shed 5 bases, with 11 bases lying between them. This CDR3 comprises 14 residues. In DNA form, the CDR3 reads TGTGCCAGCAGCTTGGAATGGGGTTCGGAGACCCAGTACTTC. Its translation is CASSLEWGSETQYF.

This clonotype was seen a handful of times. The gene calls are TRBV9 and TRBJ2-5; TRBD1 matches 9 bases. This CDR3 comprises 15 residues. J gave up 4 bases and V 1 base, and 5 bases lay outside the gene matches. From germline, CDR1 is SGDLS and CDR2 YYNGEE. The CDR3 bases are TGTGCCAGCAGCGTATCGCCGGGACAGGGAGAGACCCAGTACTTC. This codes for CASSVSPGQGETQYF.

The V and J genes are TRBV10-1 and TRBJ2-1; unclear D gene. V lost 2 bases and J 0 bases, leaving 8 bases between the germline ends. The CDR3 runs to 15 residues. Germline CDR1 reads WNHNN; CDR2 reads SYGVQD (reference sequence). CDR3 in amino acids: CASSEARSSYNEQFF. As DNA, the CDR3 is TGCGCCAGCAGTGAGGCTAGAAGCTCCTACAATGAGCAGTTCTTC.

This clonotype was seen only a few times. This rearrangement joins TRBV18 to TRBJ2-4; the D is unclear. This CDR3 is 15 amino acids long. Germline CDR1 reads KGHSH; CDR2 reads LQKENI. V was shortened by 2 bases and J by 3 bases, with 11 bases between the two germline ends. CDR3 sequence: CASSPVRELKNIQYF. The CDR3 DNA is TGTGCCAGCTCACCAGTACGAGAGCTCAAAAACATTCAGTACTTC.

The V gene is TRBV7-9, the J gene TRBJ2-2; tentative D call: TRBD1 (5 bases). The CDR3 runs to 16 residues. Germline V gives CDR1 SEHNR, CDR2 FQNEAQ (reference sequence). V lost 5 bases to trimming and J lost 1 base, with 14 bases between them. CDR3 amino acids: CASSHRQGRNTGELFF. The CDR3 DNA sequence: TGTGCCAGCAGCCACCGGCAGGGCAGGAACACCGGGGAGCTGTTTTTT. Full variable domain (missing parts from reference TRBV7-9 and TRBJ2-2): DTGVSQNPRHKITKRGQNVTFRCDPISEHNRLYWYRQTLGQGPEFLTYFQNEAQLEKSRLLSDRFSAERPKGSFSTLEIQRTEQGDSAMYLCASSHRQGRNTGELFFGEGSRLTVL.

This rearrangement joins TRBV12-3 or TRBV12-4 to TRBJ2-2; no definite D call. This CDR3 is built from 14 residues. With 1 base removed from V and 5 bases from J, the gap between germline ends came to 8 bases. This CDR3 reads CASSLDILTGELFF. The CDR3, as DNA: TGTGCCAGCAGTTTAGATATCCTTACCGGGGAGCTGTTTTTT.

V and J are TRBV11-2 and TRBJ2-1; no clear D. Trimming cost V 0 bases and J 7 bases, with 10 bases left between them. The CDR3 is made up of 14 amino acids. Germline V gives CDR1 SGHAT, CDR2 FQNNGV. The CDR3 region is CASSLEFRRNEQFF. The CDR3 DNA sequence: TGTGCCAGCAGCTTAGAGTTTAGAAGGAATGAGCAGTTCTTC.

A few counts support this clonotype. This chain connects TRBV24-1 to TRBJ2-2; D is unclear. This CDR3 contains 13 residues. The V end was cut by 6 bases, the J end by 4 bases, with 8 bases between. Germline values: CDR1 KGHDR, CDR2 SFDVKD. CDR3 coding DNA: TGTGCCACCAGTCCCCCAGCCACCGGGGAGCTGTTTTTT. Translated: CATSPPATGELFF.

There are a few counts of this clonotype. The CDR3, as DNA: TGCGCCAGCAGCCCCGAGCTAGAGGGGATCCCGTACGAGCAGTACTTC. It yields the protein CASSPELEGIPYEQYF. J is TRBJ2-5 and V is TRBV4-1; D tentatively fits TRBD1 or TRBD2 (5 bases each). The J call could be wrong; TRBJ2-7 is a better fit for the DNA end. The length of the CDR3 is 16 residues. Germline CDR1 reads MGHRA; CDR2 reads YSYEKL.